This T cell receptor (beta chain) stems from a study of cytomegalovirus exposure and HLA in healthy donors. Study background: An earlier analysis found fewer than 140 million unique TCR beta sequences from approximately 190 million T cells. Study-level results: Later analysis associated a missense DCLRE1C variant with TCR beta V- and J-gene trimming. Reportedly, a later analysis found an Asian-associated ancestry cluster had fewer N-insertions than the roughly 700-donor mean. Among TCR beta chains of equal frequency, HLA-associated ones were more clonally expanded in a later analysis.

This clone turned up a few times. The antigen remains undetermined. The junction shows a germline mismatch at one end, possibly a read error. This CDR3 region has 14 residues. Germline V gene data show CDR1 as SEHNR and CDR2 as FQNEAQ (reference sequence). The PCR ran on 60 Vbeta and 13 Jbeta primers. This table comes from immunoSEQ multiplex PCR, and its TCRdb copy is limited to in-frame clones, with some not included. This table has 90,000 to 120,000 clones, 82% appearing once. The sample comprised PBMCs. This clonotype was sampled from a young man in good health and CMV-seropositive. This chain connects TRBV7-9 to TRBJ2-1; TRBD1 matches 8 bases. The CDR3 DNA sequence: TGTTCCAGCAGGCGGGACAGGTATTACAATGAGCAGTTCTTC. Translated, it gives CSSRRDRYYNEQFF.